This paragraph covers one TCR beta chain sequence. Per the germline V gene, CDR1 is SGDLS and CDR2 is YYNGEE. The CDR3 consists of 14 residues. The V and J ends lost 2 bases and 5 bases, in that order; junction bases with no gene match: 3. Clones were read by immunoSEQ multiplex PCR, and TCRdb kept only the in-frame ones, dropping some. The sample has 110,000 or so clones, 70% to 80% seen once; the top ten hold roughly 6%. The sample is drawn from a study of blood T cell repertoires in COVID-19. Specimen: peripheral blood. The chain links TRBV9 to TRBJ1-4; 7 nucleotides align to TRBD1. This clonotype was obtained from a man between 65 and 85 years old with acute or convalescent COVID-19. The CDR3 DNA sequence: TGTGCCAGCAGCGTCGGGACAGCAAATGAAAAACTGTTTTTT. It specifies CASSVGTANEKLFF.